The T cell receptor (beta chain) described here comes from a study of radiotherapy plus CTLA-4 blockade in lung cancer. Study summary: Among all patients, roughly 17% showed objective responses, while more than 25% had disease control. Study-wide results and limits: Dynamics of early blood T cell clones, together with interferon-beta, were reportedly the best predictors of response.

Enrolled patients, whose metastatic non-small-cell lung cancer was chemo-refractory, received focal radiation plus CTLA-4 blockade with ipilimumab. Assay: immunoSEQ multiplex PCR; the TCRdb copy retains only in-frame clones and omits some. The sample carries approximately 40,000 clones, 65% to 90% recorded once. As to this clone: The antigen is undetermined.

Per germline, CDR1 SGHRS and CDR2 YFSETQ. The CDR3 contains 13 residues. The junction had 6 bases not matched to a gene; V was cut back by 4 bases and J by 6 bases. Specimen: peripheral blood, collected from a patient treated with radiotherapy plus ipilimumab. This chain connects TRBV5-1 to TRBJ2-7, with 8 nucleotides matching TRBD1. The TCR was taken from a human donor with non-small cell lung cancer whose response to radiotherapy plus ipilimumab could not be evaluated. In DNA, the CDR3 is TGCGCCAGCAGCCCCCGAACAGGGGGCGAGCAGTACTTC. Translating gives CASSPRTGGEQYF. The whole variable domain, filled in from reference TRBV5-1 and TRBJ2-7, reads KAGVTQTPRYLIKTRGQQVTLSCSPISGHRSVSWYQQTPGQGLQFLFEYFSETQRNKGNFPGRFSGRQFSNSRSEMNVSTLELGDSALYLCASSPRTGGEQYFGPGTRLTVT.